One and the same sample provided the 10 T cell receptor beta chains below, sequenced in a study of blood T cell repertoires in COVID-19. Only in-frame clones appear in the TCRdb table, and some are missing; sequencing was by immunoSEQ multiplex PCR. The table lists more than 85,000 clones, 84% of them singletons, with about 25% in the top ten. The specimen sequenced was peripheral blood. The origin of the receptors is a man in his 60s with acute or convalescent COVID-19.

V gene TRBV19 combines with J gene TRBJ2-5; a possible D gene is TRBD2 (6 bases). Trimming left V 3 bases short and J 2 bases short, with 19 bases between. The CDR3 spans 17 residues. CDR1 and CDR2 (germline): LNHDA, SQIVND (reference sequence). The chain's CDR3 is CASSILPGTLAQETQYF. The CDR3 DNA sequence: TGTGCCAGTAGTATCCTCCCCGGGACTCTAGCGCAAGAGACCCAGTACTTC.

J is TRBJ1-6 and V is TRBV6-5; a weak D match, TRBD1 (6 bases). Per germline, CDR1 MNHEY and CDR2 SVGAGI. V lost 0 bases and J lost 9, with 12 bases in between. The CDR3 totals 15 residues. For the CDR3, the DNA is TGTGCCAGCAGTTACTCGAGACAGGACTCTTCACCCCTCCACTTT. This translates into CASSYSRQDSSPLHF.

The gene calls are TRBV7-2 and TRBJ1-5; tentatively, D is TRBD1 (6 bases). Trimming pared 5 bases from V and 5 bases from J, leaving 13 bases between. The CDR3 has 14 amino acids. Germline assignment: CDR1 SGHTA and CDR2 FQGNSA. The chain's CDR3 is CASSPTGLDQPQHF. For the CDR3, the DNA is TGTGCCAGCAGCCCAACAGGGTTGGATCAGCCCCAGCATTTT.

The chain employs TRBV6-1 and TRBJ1-1; D is uncertain. The CDR3 covers 16 residues. Germline V gives CDR1 MNHNS, CDR2 SASEGT. Trimming left V 2 bases short and J 1 base short, with 14 bases between. The CDR3 loop is CASSEMSRKKNTEAFF. DNA of the CDR3: TGTGCCAGCAGTGAAATGAGCAGGAAAAAGAACACTGAAGCTTTCTTT.

The rearrangement uses TRBV13 and TRBJ2-7; 9 bases are a match to TRBD1. CDR3 length equals 15 residues. Germline CDR1 is PRHDT and CDR2 is FYEKMQ (reference sequence). The J segment lost 2 bases and the V segment lost 2 bases, leaving 4 bases of the junction unmatched. In nucleotides, the CDR3 is TGTGCCAGCAGCTTACCGGGACAGGGTACCTACGAGCAGTACTTC. Its translation: CASSLPGQGTYEQYF.

The chain recombines TRBV6-5 with TRBJ1-4; 7 bases match TRBD1. J gave up 3 bases and V 6 bases, and 7 bases lay outside the gene matches. The CDR3 is made up of 15 amino acids. Germline loops: CDR1 MNHEY, CDR2 SVGAGI. CDR3 amino acids: CASSLTGVPNEKLFF. The CDR3, as DNA: TGTGCCAGCAGCCTAACAGGGGTCCCTAATGAAAAACTGTTTTTT.

V gene TRBV2 combines with J gene TRBJ2-2, with 8 bases fitting TRBD1. The CDR3 extends over 14 amino acids. Germline V gene sequence: CDR1 SNHLY, CDR2 FYNNEI. J gave up 6 bases and V 6 bases, and 6 bases lay outside the gene matches. CDR3 DNA: TGTGCCAGCAGCCTACTACAGGGGGCCGGGGAGCTGTTTTTT. Encoded protein: CASSLLQGAGELFF.

The chain links TRBV20-1 to TRBJ1-1; D unclear. Germline V gene lookup returns CDR1 DFQATT and CDR2 SNEGSKA (reference sequence). This CDR3 comprises 10 residues. V was trimmed by 6 bases and J by 0 bases, leaving 2 bases between them. The CDR3 reads CSAMNTEAFF. The CDR3 DNA reads as TGCAGTGCCATGAACACTGAAGCTTTCTTT.

The rearrangement joins TRBV6-5 to TRBJ1-1; maybe TRBD1 (6 bases). This CDR3 has 15 residues. V gave up 8 bases and J gave up 0 bases, with 16 bases separating them. Germline V gene data show CDR1 as MNHEY and CDR2 as SVGAGI. CDR3 sequence (DNA): TGTGCCAGCCAAATTCCCGGGACATTGAACACTGAAGCTTTCTTT. It translates to CASQIPGTLNTEAFF.

The chain recombines TRBV11-2 with TRBJ2-7; D not certain. The V gene lost 2 bases and the J gene lost 3 bases, with 11 bases spanning the gap. CDR3 length equals 14 residues. Germline V CDR1 and CDR2: SGHAT, FQNNGV. The CDR3 DNA sequence: TGTGCCAGCAGCTTACCAACGTCAGACTACGAGCAGTACGTC. Protein product: CASSLPTSDYEQYV.